These 27 T cell receptor beta chains came from one sample sequenced in a study of T cells expressing NK-cell markers. TCRdb re-called the 5' RACE reads, yielding one record per CDR3 amino acid sequence without DNA. The sample table includes 450,000 to 600,000 distinct CDR3 sequences. Sequences were obtained from blood T cells: a sorted CD56 or NKG2C T cell subset, CD4+ or CD8+ T cells, or bulk PBMC T cells (not recorded which). All receptors come from a man younger than 35 in good health.

The genes are TRBV4-3 and TRBJ1-2; no DNA is available, so the TRBD1 call from TCRdb remains unchecked. Germline CDR1 is LGHNA and CDR2 is YSLEER. This CDR3 is 17 amino acids long. CDR3: CASSQDSGARPLDGYTF.

The chain recombines TRBV10-2 with TRBJ2-3; without DNA, the TCRdb call of TRBD2 cannot be checked. The CDR3 has 15 residues. Germline CDR1 reads WSHSY; CDR2 reads SAAADI. CDR3: CATQPSGGYPDTQYF.

The chain uses TRBV7-8 and TRBJ2-1; the D call from TCRdb, TRBD1, cannot be confirmed without DNA. Germline V gene sequence: CDR1 SGHVS, CDR2 FQNEAQ. The CDR3 consists of 14 residues. Here the CDR3 reads CASSLPQGQRKQFF.

J is TRBJ2-1 and V is TRBV29-1; the TCRdb call, TRBD2, lacks DNA for checking. In germline, CDR1 is SQVTM, CDR2 ANQGSEA. The length of the CDR3 is 16 residues. This chain's CDR3 is CSVERLAGGTYNEQFF.

The chain carries TRBV20-1 and TRBJ2-7. The CDR3 loop spans 15 amino acids. The germline V gene encodes CDR1 DFQATT and CDR2 SNEGSKA (reference sequence). CDR3 residues: CSARDLTGSTYEQYF.

The V call is TRBV20-1, the J call TRBJ2-2. CDR1 and CDR2 from the germline V gene are DFQATT and SNEGSKA (reference sequence). This CDR3 is 12 amino acids long. The CDR3 sequence is CSARVGDGELFF.

J is TRBJ2-6 and V is TRBV5-1. Germline V gene lookup returns CDR1 SGHRS and CDR2 YFSETQ. This CDR3 contains 16 residues. Here the CDR3 reads CASRLDLGVGANVLTF.

This chain joins TRBV15 and TRBJ2-5; TCRdb's D gene call, TRBD1, goes unchecked for lack of DNA. The CDR3 is 15 amino acids. The germline gives CDR1 LNHNV, CDR2 YYDKDF (reference sequence). The CDR3 sequence: CATSSLFQGQETQYF.

The chain combines TRBV30 with TRBJ2-7; TCRdb lists TRBD1, though no DNA is available to test this call. Germline values: CDR1 GTSNPN, CDR2 SVGIG (reference sequence). This CDR3 has 13 residues. The CDR3 loop is CAWRYRDRMKQYF.

The chain uses TRBV7-9 and TRBJ1-3; lacking DNA, the TRBD1 call made by TCRdb goes unchecked. CDR3 size: 12 residues. CDR1 is SEHNR, CDR2 FQNEAQ, per germline (reference sequence). The chain's CDR3 is CARGTEGNTIYF.

The rearrangement uses TRBV19 and TRBJ2-3; lacking DNA, the TRBD2 call made by TCRdb goes unchecked. Germline CDR1 is LNHDA and CDR2 is SQIVND (reference sequence). The CDR3 totals 14 residues. The CDR3 spells CASSPTSVADTQYF. Combining the CDR3 with reference TRBV19 and TRBJ2-3 gives the whole variable domain DGGITQSPKYLFRKEGQNVTLSCEQNLNHDAMYWYRQDPGQGLRLIYYSQIVNDFQKGDIAEGYSVSREKKESFPLTVTSAQKNPTAFYLCASSPTSVADTQYFGPGTRLTVL.

This chain joins TRBV5-1 and TRBJ1-2; the D gene TCRdb calls, TRBD1, cannot be checked with no DNA. Germline V lookup: CDR1 SGHRS, CDR2 YFSETQ. The CDR3 has 13 residues. CDR3 protein: CASSLGGAPGYTF.

This chain uses TRBV10-2 with TRBJ1-5; the D call from TCRdb, TRBD1, cannot be confirmed without DNA. The germline V gene encodes CDR1 WSHSY and CDR2 SAAADI. The CDR3 is made up of 15 amino acids. The CDR3 here is CASGRDINSNQPQHF.

The genes are TRBV5-1 and TRBJ2-3; as DNA is missing, the TRBD2 call by TCRdb cannot be tested. Per germline, CDR1 SGHRS and CDR2 YFSETQ. The CDR3 consists of 17 residues. CDR3 region: CASSLVPSGQSTDTQYF. Based on the CDR3 plus reference TRBV5-1 and TRBJ2-3, the full variable domain is KAGVTQTPRYLIKTRGQQVTLSCSPISGHRSVSWYQQTPGQGLQFLFEYFSETQRNKGNFPGRFSGRQFSNSRSEMNVSTLELGDSALYLCASSLVPSGQSTDTQYFGPGTRLTVL.

J is TRBJ1-2 and V is TRBV15; TCRdb's assignment of TRBD1 cannot be checked, as there is no DNA. CDR3 length: 15 amino acids. Germline values: CDR1 LNHNV, CDR2 YYDKDF (reference sequence). The CDR3 spells CATSRENTGSYGYTF.

J is TRBJ2-1 and V is TRBV12-3 or TRBV12-4; the TCRdb call, TRBD1, lacks DNA for checking. This CDR3 region has 13 residues. The CDR3 protein is CASRPGQGNEQFF.

The rearrangement links TRBV27 to TRBJ2-7; TCRdb reports TRBD2, a call that lacks DNA to check it against. This CDR3 has 14 amino acids. In germline, CDR1 is MNHEY, CDR2 SMNVEV (reference sequence). This chain's CDR3 is CASSSGRASYEQYF.

This sequence joins TRBV18 and TRBJ2-7; TCRdb outputs TRBD2, but without DNA this stays unchecked. Germline-derived CDR1 and CDR2 are KGHSH and LQKENI. This CDR3 comprises 14 residues. The CDR3 protein is CASSPSEGSYEQYF.

This chain connects TRBV10-3 to TRBJ1-5. There are 15 residues in the CDR3. Per germline, CDR1 ENHRY and CDR2 SYGVKD. CDR3 loop: CAISEGGHSNQPQHF.

V and J are TRBV9 and TRBJ2-3. Germline values: CDR1 SGDLS, CDR2 YYNGEE. The CDR3 extends over 13 amino acids. The CDR3 loop is CASSPTSTDTQYF.

This chain uses TRBV6-5 with TRBJ2-1; TCRdb names TRBD2, which stays unverified in the absence of DNA. CDR3 size: 17 residues. In germline, CDR1 is MNHEY, CDR2 SVGAGI. This CDR3 reads CASSPTSGTGGYNEQFF.

The V and J genes are TRBV6-1 and TRBJ2-3; no DNA is available, so the TRBD2 call from TCRdb remains unchecked. The CDR3 sequence is 16 residues long. Germline CDR1 reads MNHNS; CDR2 reads SASEGT. The chain's CDR3 is CASSARLATNTDTQYF.

The V and J genes are TRBV7-2 and TRBJ2-4; TCRdb's D call of TRBD2 is untestable without DNA. The CDR3 consists of 13 residues. The germline V gene has CDR1 SGHTA and CDR2 FQGNSA. The CDR3 spells CASSKGSWDIQYF.

V and J are TRBV5-1 and TRBJ2-6; TCRdb's assignment of TRBD2 cannot be checked, as there is no DNA. Germline CDR1 is SGHRS and CDR2 is YFSETQ. The CDR3 is made up of 15 amino acids. CDR3 sequence reads: CASREGTSGANVLTF.

The chain uses TRBV27 and TRBJ2-1; TCRdb designates TRBD2, a call that cannot be tested without DNA. This CDR3 spans 15 amino acids. Germline values: CDR1 MNHEY, CDR2 SMNVEV (reference sequence). The CDR3 is CASSLGAGGGNEQFF.

The chain uses TRBV9 and TRBJ1-4. The CDR3 is made up of 14 amino acids. The V gene's germline CDR1 is SGDLS and CDR2 YYNGEE. Here the CDR3 reads CASSSGSLNEKLFF.

The J gene is TRBJ2-3, the V gene TRBV29-1; the D call of TRBD2 rests on TCRdb alone, since no DNA is present to check it. Germline values: CDR1 SQVTM, CDR2 ANQGSEA. The CDR3 sequence is 17 residues long. CDR3 loop: CSVYRLKTSVSTDTQYF.